These 9 T cell receptor beta chains share one sample of origin, sequenced in a study of memory CD4+ T cells and cytomegalovirus serostatus (dated by TCRdb to about 2019). Libraries came from the immunoSEQ multiplex PCR assay. What TCRdb holds here is the immuneACCESS table cut down to in-frame rearrangements. Part of the clones is not present; checked against another copy, under half of the missing clones reflect an unresolved V gene, and the others are unexplained. This sample lists fewer than 50,000 clones; 75% to 85% were detected once. Of the sample, about 6% falls within the top ten clones. A FACSAria II was used to sort memory CD4+ T cells, defined as single viable CD3+CD4+CD8-CD45RO+ cells. Sequencing input: memory CD4+ T cells from blood. These receptors originate from an adult in good health and CMV-seronegative.

This chain links TRBV27 with TRBJ2-1; possible D gene TRBD2, 7 bases. The CDR3 runs to 16 residues. Germline CDR1 and CDR2: MNHEY and SMNVEV (reference sequence). The V end lost 7 bases, the J end lost 7 bases, and 23 bases lay between the germline ends. CDR3 protein: CASNPAGGRPENEQFF. The CDR3 DNA reads as TGTGCCAGCAACCCTGCCGGGGGGCGCCCCGAAAATGAGCAGTTCTTC.

The table lists this clone with a count of one. The CDR3 region is CASSDIRGPGGYTF. In DNA form, the CDR3 reads TGTGCCAGCAGCGACATTCGGGGGCCGGGAGGCTACACCTTC. The gene calls are TRBV7-9 and TRBJ1-2, with D maybe TRBD1 (6 bases). V lost 5 bases to trimming and J lost 8 bases, with 18 bases between them. Germline V CDR1 and CDR2: SEHNR, FQNEAQ (reference sequence). CDR3 length: 14 amino acids.

This chain links TRBV6-5 with TRBJ1-2; TRBD1 is a possible D gene (5 bases). CDR1 is MNHEY, CDR2 SVGAGI, per germline. V lost 6 bases and J 4 bases, leaving 15 bases between the germline ends. CDR3 length equals 14 residues. DNA for the CDR3: TGTGCCAGCAGCTCGACAGAAGGCGGCTATGGCTACACCTTC. Translation gives CASSSTEGGYGYTF.

This chain links TRBV6-1 with TRBJ2-3; weak D call: TRBD2 (6 bases). The CDR3 extends over 14 amino acids. Trimming removed 3 bases from V and 5 bases from J, with 12 bases in between. Germline lookup yields CDR1 MNHNS and CDR2 SASEGT. For the CDR3, the DNA is TGTGCCAGCAGTGATACGGGAGTCGGAGATACGCAGTATTTT. It specifies CASSDTGVGDTQYF.

The CDR3 sequence: CASSQERLAGVETQYF. The CDR3 DNA reads TGCGCCAGCAGCCAAGAGAGACTAGCGGGAGTGGAGACCCAGTACTTC. The chain couples TRBV4-1 to TRBJ2-5, with 12 bases matching TRBD2. Germline loops: CDR1 MGHRA, CDR2 YSYEKL. CDR3 length equals 16 residues. The V segment lost 0 bases and the J segment 5 bases; nucleotides outside the gene matches: 4.

CDR3 in DNA: TGTGCCAGCAGCTTGAGCGGGACAGGAGATGAAAAACTGTTTTTT. This sequence encodes CASSLSGTGDEKLFF. The chain is built from TRBV9 and TRBJ1-4, with 8 bases identical to TRBD1. V gave up 4 bases and J gave up 6 bases; unmatched junction bases: 8. The germline CDR1 and CDR2 sequences are SGDLS and YYNGEE. The length of the CDR3 is 15 residues.

This chain joins TRBV28 and TRBJ1-2, with TRBD1 matching over 9 bases. This CDR3 has 15 residues. V shed 2 bases and J 4 bases; nucleotides not matched to a gene: 5. CDR1 is MDHEN and CDR2 is SYDVKM in the germline V gene. CDR3: CASSLGTGSGYGYTF. The CDR3, as DNA: TGTGCCAGCAGTTTAGGGACAGGGTCCGGCTATGGCTACACCTTC.

This chain links TRBV18 with TRBJ1-1, with D possibly matching TRBD1 (5 bases). This CDR3 contains 14 residues. Trimming took off 4 bases at V and 1 base at J, with 10 bases between the two ends. CDR1 and CDR2 from the germline V gene are KGHSH and LQKENI. CDR3 nucleotide sequence: TGTGCCAGCTCACAGGGAGGGGCGAACACTGAAGCTTTCTTT. Its protein is CASSQGGANTEAFF.

This chain uses TRBV18 with TRBJ2-3, with D perhaps TRBD2 (6 bases). The CDR3 extends over 16 amino acids. Germline CDR1 reads KGHSH; CDR2 reads LQKENI. The V end was cut by 6 bases, the J end by 5 bases, with 21 bases between. This CDR3 is CASSPTGTPERDTQYF. For the CDR3, the DNA is TGTGCCAGCTCCCCAACCGGGACTCCTGAGAGAGATACGCAGTATTTT.